A single sample is the source of the 14 T cell receptor beta chains below, sequenced in a study of T cell responses to AZD1222 COVID-19 vaccine. Sequenced by immunoSEQ multiplex PCR; TCRdb stores in-frame clones only, minus some. The table records some 150,000 clones, around 90% of them present only once. The material was peripheral blood, obtained 28 days after the second AZD1222 dose. These receptors were taken from an adult who received the AZD1222 COVID-19 vaccine.

The chain links TRBV15 to TRBJ1-3, with TRBD1 identical over 7 bases. CDR1 is LNHNV and CDR2 is YYDKDF in the germline V gene (reference sequence). The CDR3 is made up of 16 amino acids. With V trimmed by 0 bases and J by 4 bases, 6 bases remained unmatched. CDR3 coding DNA: TGTGCCACCAGCAGAGATCGCGACAGGGCCGGAAACACCATATATTTT. Encoded protein: CATSRDRDRAGNTIYF.

This sequence joins TRBV15 and TRBJ1-5; D uncertain. The germline gives CDR1 LNHNV, CDR2 YYDKDF (reference sequence). The ends were cut back, 0 bases at V and 4 bases at J, with 13 bases in the middle. The CDR3 is 16 residues long. CDR3 loop: CATSREQGAFNQPQHF. The DNA for the CDR3 is TGTGCCACCAGCAGAGAGCAAGGAGCTTTTAATCAGCCCCAGCATTTT.

The chain is built from TRBV27 and TRBJ1-2; 8 bases fit TRBD1. The junction had 10 bases not matched to a gene; V was cut back by 0 bases and J by 10 bases. Germline CDR1 MNHEY, CDR2 SMNVEV (reference sequence). The CDR3 runs 15 residues. CDR3 bases: TGTGCCAGCAGTTTATCTTCAGGGGGCTTGGTCGCCTACACCTTC. It is translated as CASSLSSGGLVAYTF.

The chain couples TRBV30 to TRBJ2-1; no clear D gene. This CDR3 region has 14 residues. CDR1 and CDR2 (germline): GTSNPN, SVGIG (reference sequence). Trimming took off 3 bases at V and 0 bases at J, with 9 bases between the two ends. The CDR3 DNA sequence: TGTGCCTGGAGAGGTCAGAACTCCTACAATGAGCAGTTCTTC. The encoded protein is CAWRGQNSYNEQFF.

CDR3 DNA: TGTGCCAGCTCACAGACTAGCGGGCCGTACAATGAGCAGTTCTTC. It encodes CASSQTSGPYNEQFF. The rearrangement uses TRBV18 and TRBJ2-1; 10 bases agree with TRBD2. The CDR3 has 15 residues. V lost 4 bases to trimming and J lost 4 bases; unmatched junction nucleotides: 4. Germline loops: CDR1 KGHSH, CDR2 LQKENI.

Here the CDR3 DNA reads TGTGCCAGCAGGGCCTTGGGTGACCCCCAGCATTTT. This translates into CASRALGDPQHF. V usage is TRBV6-5 and J usage is TRBJ1-5; D call uncertain. The V gene lost 6 bases and the J gene lost 10 bases, with 13 bases spanning the gap. Germline assignment: CDR1 MNHEY and CDR2 SVGAGI. The CDR3 loop spans 12 amino acids.

The chain couples TRBV6-1 to TRBJ2-3; a possible D gene is TRBD2 (6 bases). Trimming removed 2 bases from V and 9 bases from J, with 9 bases in between. This CDR3 is 12 amino acids long. CDR1 is MNHNS and CDR2 is SASEGT in the germline V gene. The CDR3 DNA is TGTGCCAGCAGTGAAACCGGGGGAACGCAGTATTTT. Protein product: CASSETGGTQYF.

The chain employs TRBV7-9 and TRBJ1-1; a weak D match, TRBD1 (5 bases). The CDR3 contains 12 residues. From germline, CDR1 is SEHNR and CDR2 FQNEAQ (reference sequence). The germline V and J ends were trimmed by 5 bases and 8 bases, with 12 bases remaining between them. This CDR3 reads CASSPGTAEAFF. Here the CDR3 DNA reads TGTGCCAGCAGCCCCGGGACCGCGGAAGCTTTCTTT.

The chain has TRBV27 and TRBJ1-2, with D possibly matching TRBD1 (5 bases). Trimming took 5 bases from V and 8 from J, leaving 15 bases between them. This CDR3 is 13 amino acids long. Germline CDR1 reads MNHEY; CDR2 reads SMNVEV (reference sequence). The CDR3 reads CASSPEGAWGYTF. The DNA for the CDR3 is TGTGCCAGCAGTCCCGAAGGGGCCTGGGGCTACACCTTC.

The CDR3 sequence is CASSFAGGFTEAFF. The CDR3 region has the DNA TGTGCCAGCAGTTTTGCAGGGGGATTTACTGAAGCTTTCTTT. The chain couples TRBV27 to TRBJ1-1; 7 bases agree with TRBD1. This CDR3 spans 14 amino acids. Trimming took 3 bases from V and 5 from J; bases not matched to a gene: 6. Germline-derived CDR1 and CDR2 are MNHEY and SMNVEV (reference sequence).

This sequence joins TRBV3-1 (or the pseudogene TRBV3-2) and TRBJ2-5; D not resolved. The CDR3 covers 14 residues. The V end was cut by 6 bases, the J end by 0 bases, with 11 bases between. Germline V lookup: CDR1 LGHDT, CDR2 YNNKEL (reference sequence). CDR3 sequence (DNA): TGTGCCAGCAGGGCAGGACGGCACCAAGAGACCCAGTACTTC. It translates to CASRAGRHQETQYF.

The chain couples TRBV2 to TRBJ1-5; D remains unclear. Germline V gene lookup returns CDR1 SNHLY and CDR2 FYNNEI. Trimming took off 7 bases at V and 2 bases at J, with 12 bases between the two ends. The CDR3 is made up of 14 amino acids. The CDR3 region is CASNRETGNQPQHF. The DNA of the CDR3 is TGTGCCAGCAACAGAGAGACTGGCAATCAGCCCCAGCATTTT.

The chain is built from TRBV2 and TRBJ1-1; D gene unclear. Trimming removed 6 bases from V and 4 bases from J, with 12 bases in between. Per germline, CDR1 SNHLY and CDR2 FYNNEI. The CDR3 is made up of 13 amino acids. CDR3 protein: CASRSDVGTEAFF. In DNA, the CDR3 is TGTGCCAGCAGATCGGATGTGGGCACTGAAGCTTTCTTT.

The rearrangement uses TRBV6-5 and TRBJ2-7, with a weak D call TRBD2 (5 bases). Trimming pared 8 bases from V and 3 bases from J, leaving 14 bases between. The CDR3 consists of 13 residues. The germline V gene has CDR1 MNHEY and CDR2 SVGAGI. CDR3 protein: CASCLRAGYEQYF. The CDR3, as DNA: TGTGCCAGCTGCCTCCGGGCGGGCTACGAGCAGTACTTC.